This T cell receptor beta chain appears in the sequencing data of a study of blood T cell repertoires in COVID-19. The CDR3 consists of 12 residues. Germline assignment: CDR1 KGHSH and CDR2 LQKENI. V was cut by 6 bases and J by 3 bases, with 8 bases left in between. Profiling relied on immunoSEQ multiplex PCR, and the TCRdb table lists in-frame clones only, not all of them. The sample records around 320,000 clones, nearly 90% being singletons. The sequence derives from a woman aged 18-29 years with acute COVID-19. The chain carries TRBV18 and TRBJ1-1; unclear D gene. Sequencing used PBMCs or T cells enriched from blood (not recorded which). Here the CDR3 DNA reads TGTGCCAGCTCTATCAGTGACACTGAAGCTTTCTTT. Translating it yields CASSISDTEAFF.